This entry lists 10 T cell receptor beta chains sequenced from one sample in a study of T cell clonality in common variable immunodeficiency. Study-wide results and limits: Fewer deletions and N-nucleotide insertions were reportedly seen in common variable immunodeficiency TCR beta sequences.

Profiled with immunoSEQ multiplex PCR; TCRdb holds only in-frame clones, not every one. Observed in the sample are 15,000 to 20,000 clones, none of them singletons. Their cognate antigens are unknown. The specimen was peripheral blood mononuclear cells. These receptors came from a human donor with common variable immunodeficiency.

This clone was picked up a small number of times. The DNA ends 3 residues before the CDR3 does, and the rest of the CDR3 is filled in from the germline J gene. The gene calls are TRBV2 and TRBJ2-5; D might be TRBD1 (5 bases). This CDR3 has 13 residues. Trimming stripped 4 bases from V and 1 base from J, with 7 bases between. Germline loops: CDR1 SNHLY, CDR2 FYNNEI. The CDR3: CASSGQTQETQYF. The CDR3 bases that were read are TGTGCCAGCAGTGGACAGACCCAAGAGACC. Supplemented by reference TRBV2 and TRBJ2-5, the full variable domain reads EPEVTQTPSHQVTQMGQEVILRCVPISNHLYFYWYRQILGQKVEFLVSFYNNEISEKSEIFDDQFSVERPDGSNFTLKIRSTKLEDSAMYFCASSGQTQETQYFGPGTRLLVL.

The table lists this clone with many counts. The read terminates 3 residues before the CDR3 end, so the remaining end is supplied by the germline J gene. The V call is TRBV7-9, the J call TRBJ2-5; the D gene is possibly TRBD2 (6 bases). The CDR3 is 15 residues long. V dropped 1 base and J dropped 0 bases, with 9 bases sitting between them. The germline gives CDR1 SEHNR, CDR2 FQNEAQ (reference sequence). CDR3 DNA (partial): TGTGCCAGCAGCTTAGGCGGAGGGGACCAAGAGACC. It codes for CASSLGGGDQET. The CDR3 in full is CASSLGGGDQETQYF.

This clone was seen at least ten times. The read ends 3 residues before the CDR3 terminus; that terminus is restored from the germline J gene. The chain uses TRBV5-1 and TRBJ2-2; 15 nucleotides line up with TRBD2. Trimming at V came to 4 bases and at J to 5 bases, leaving 6 bases not matched to a gene. Looked up from germline, CDR1 is SGHRS and CDR2 is YFSETQ. The length of the CDR3 is 17 residues. The CDR3 sequence: CASSLGLAGGRTGELFF. The CDR3 bases that were read are TGCGCCAGCAGCCTGGGACTAGCGGGGGGTCGGACCGGGGAG.

This clone was observed a few times. CDR3 bases read: TGTGCCAGCAGCCGACTAGCGGGAGAGAATGAG. This sequence encodes CASSRLAGENE. In full, the CDR3 is CASSRLAGENEQFF. The chain combines TRBV7-3 with TRBJ2-1; the match to TRBD2 covers 12 bases. The CDR3 end falls 3 residues outside the read, so it is completed with the germline J gene. Looked up from germline, CDR1 is SGHTA and CDR2 is FQGTGA. This CDR3 region has 14 residues. V lost 5 bases, J lost 7 bases, and 3 bases stayed unmatched.

The table lists this clone with a few counts. The read comes to an end 3 residues before the CDR3 does, leaving the germline J gene to fill in the end. The J gene is TRBJ2-5, the V gene TRBV2; 7 nucleotides agree with TRBD2. V dropped 6 bases and J dropped 2; count of bases not matched to a gene: 6. Germline V CDR1 and CDR2: SNHLY, FYNNEI. The CDR3 is 14 amino acids. The CDR3 spells CASRVQAGQETQYF. Partial CDR3 DNA: TGTGCCAGCAGGGTACAAGCGGGGCAAGAGACC.

The CDR3 bases that were read are TGTGCCAGCAGTGGGCTTTATGGACAGGGGAATGAAAAA. Translated: CASSGLYGQGNEK. The complete CDR3 sequence is CASSGLYGQGNEKLFF. The chain is built from TRBV2 and TRBJ1-4; 9 positions match TRBD1. The missing CDR3 end, 3 residues past where the read stops, is filled in from the germline J gene. The germline CDR1 and CDR2 sequences are SNHLY and FYNNEI. V lost 4 bases, J lost 5 bases, and 8 bases stayed unmatched. This CDR3 contains 16 residues.

About this clone: The CDR3 end lies 3 residues beyond the end of the read and is filled in from the germline J gene. V gene TRBV7-8 combines with J gene TRBJ2-1; 8 positions agree with TRBD2. Germline CDR1 reads SGHVS; CDR2 reads FQNEAQ. CDR3 length: 15 amino acids. The ends lost 4 bases at V and 4 bases at J; junction bases unmatched: 6. The sequenced part of the CDR3 DNA is TGTGCCAGCAGCTCGTCTAGCGGGCAATACAATGAG. Amino acid sequence: CASSSSSGQYNE. The full CDR3 protein reads CASSSSSGQYNEQFF.

This clone was recorded many times. The part of the CDR3 DNA that was read is TGTGCCAGCTCATCCCAGGGGGGAGAGACC. The encoded protein is CASSSQGGET. The entire CDR3 protein is CASSSQGGETQYF. The chain carries TRBV18 and TRBJ2-5, with a possible D match to TRBD1 (7 bases). The read terminates 3 residues ahead of where the CDR3 ends, so the germline J gene completes it. In germline, CDR1 is KGHSH, CDR2 LQKENI. With 5 bases removed from V and 4 bases from J, the gap between germline ends came to 11 bases. The CDR3 length is 13 residues.

This clone turned up a few times. From the germline J gene comes the end of the CDR3, since the read stops 3 residues before it. V gene TRBV18 combines with J gene TRBJ1-2, with TRBD1 identical over 9 bases. Germline trimming cut 3 bases from V and 1 base from J; bases unmatched to any gene: 6. CDR3 length: 16 residues. Looked up from germline, CDR1 is KGHSH and CDR2 is LQKENI. CDR3 protein: CASSPGDRALNYGYTF. CDR3 DNA, as far as it was read: TGTGCCAGCTCACCGGGGGACAGGGCGCTTAACTATGGC.

In this sample, this clone turned up a few times. The DNA ends 3 residues before the CDR3 does, and the rest of the CDR3 is filled in from the germline J gene. This rearrangement joins TRBV30 to TRBJ2-3; 8 positions match TRBD2. The ends lost 2 bases at V and 6 bases at J; junction bases unmatched: 13. Germline values: CDR1 GTSNPN, CDR2 SVGIG (reference sequence). The CDR3 totals 16 residues. CDR3 region: CAWSTVSGIRGDTQYF. The DNA read from the CDR3 is TGTGCCTGGAGTACAGTTAGCGGGATTCGAGGGGATACG.